This T cell receptor (beta chain) originates from a study of blood T cell repertoires in COVID-19 (dated by TCRdb to the early 2020s). Context from the whole study: The collaborator samples originated in the United States, Italy and Spain and spanned the acute and convalescent phases of COVID-19. The prospective study material was composed of cDNA or gDNA derived from T cells, B-cell-depleted T cells, or PBMCs. Subjects who had been exposed to COVID-19, were actively infected with it, or had recovered from it provided the deeply sampled blood TCRbeta repertoires that made up the dataset. A freely available public database, intended as a resource for researchers studying the immune response to SARS-CoV-2, is where the repertoires were released. Samples were obtained from the ongoing ImmuneRACE study (first 160 participants) and from some 1,200 subjects provided by 6 global collaborators. The sample metadata nearly always contained a de-identified subject ID, COVID-19 status, age in years and sex. Where available, HLA class I and class II types were taken from metadata supplied by the sample provider and were not determined by assay-based typing.

Compared with germline, V lacks 4 bases and J lacks 1 base; bases without a gene match: 10. Looking up the germline V gene (reference sequence) yields CDR1 SEHNR and CDR2 FQNEAQ. The CDR3 spans 16 residues, from the cysteine through the phenylalanine. CDR3 DNA is the only sequence kept; it has 48 bases, read in frame from the first base. As to this clone: Its antigen remains undetermined. Base qualities are not provided; no much larger clone lies one nucleotide away.

The immunoSEQ Assay, a bias-controlled multiplex PCR, was used to amplify TCRbeta CDR3 regions from genomic DNA. In the original analysis: Nucleated cell counts per sample were estimated from amplification of reference gene primers within the assay. To quantify the absolute abundance of each unique TCRbeta CDR3 rearrangement, sequence reads were collapsed and filtered. For each sample, productive Simpson clonality was calculated as the square root of Simpson's diversity index over productive rearrangements. The table comes from immuneACCESS by way of TCRdb, which keeps in-frame sequences with V and J called. Part of the clones is missing from these tables; in studies checked, under half for an unresolved V gene and the rest for unknown reasons. That table supplies the V and J calls and clone size; D and trimming were determined from the DNA. This sample comprises roughly 570,000 clones, about 89% of them detected only once. Roughly 7.3% of the sample is held by the ten biggest clonotypes.

One collaborating source in Seattle enrolled patients during active infection and followed them longitudinally through the course of disease. Each collaborating institution followed its own protocols to collect whole blood in K2EDTA tubes. For TCRbeta analysis, collaborators shipped samples as frozen whole blood, isolated PBMCs, or DNA extracted from either of those sample types. Study-wide conclusions, independent of this receptor: The quantity of clinical and demographic metadata differed by source and by participant and was supplied without curation.

The chain is assembled from TRBV7-9 and TRBJ2-7; a stretch of 7 junction bases matches TRBD1. The sequencing sample was made of peripheral blood. This clonotype was obtained from a woman in her forties or fifties with COVID-19, enrolled during active disease. The CDR3 corresponds to CASSSVRTGESYEQYF. The DNA sequence is TGTGCCAGCAGCTCCGTTAGGACAGGTGAATCCTACGAGCAGTACTTC.